These T cell receptor beta chains were read from a single sample in a study of blood T cell repertoires in COVID-19. Assay used: immunoSEQ multiplex PCR; TCRdb lists only in-frame clones, some missing. This table has over 45,000 clones, around nine tenths appearing once. The source material was peripheral blood. The receptors stem from a man aged 60 to 75 with active COVID-19. CDR3s include the opening cysteine and the closing phenylalanine or tryptophan. A D gene is named only where the DNA matches it firmly. Clone size is shown for a subset of rows, as once, few, many or a class of expanded clone.

d_gene	v_gene	abundance	j_gene	CDR3nt	CDR3aa
.	TRBV2	.	TRBJ2-1	TGTGCCAGCAGTAACCAGTACAATGAGCAGTTCTTC	CASSNQYNEQFF
.	TRBV5-1	.	TRBJ2-3	TGCGCCAGCAGCCCGGACTTAGCCTATACGCAGTATTTT	CASSPDLAYTQYF
TRBD1	TRBV4-1	.	TRBJ1-4	TGCGCCAGCAGCCAAGCAAAAACAGGGGACGGTGAAAAACTGTTTTTT	CASSQAKTGDGEKLFF
TRBD2	TRBV10-3	.	TRBJ2-7	TGTGCCATCAGTGAGTCGACTAGCGGGAGTGATGAGCAGTACTTC	CAISESTSGSDEQYF
TRBD2	TRBV9	.	TRBJ2-7	TGTGCCAGCAGCGTGGGACTAGCTTCTTCCTACGAGCAGTACTTC	CASSVGLASSYEQYF
TRBD1	TRBV10-2	.	TRBJ1-3	TGCGCCAGCAGAGCCGGGACAGGGGGTTCAGGAAACACCATATATTTT	CASRAGTGGSGNTIYF
TRBD1	TRBV2	.	TRBJ2-3	TGTGCCAGCCGTAAGACAGGGCTAGATACGCAGTATTTT	CASRKTGLDTQYF
.	TRBV6-5	.	TRBJ2-1	TGTGCCAGCAGCCTAGCGCCGAGCTCCTACAATGAGCAGTTCTTC	CASSLAPSSYNEQFF
TRBD2	TRBV7-6	.	TRBJ2-7	TGTGCCAGCAGCTTAGTCCTAGCGGGAGCATCCTACGAGCAGTACTTC	CASSLVLAGASYEQYF
.	TRBV6-5	.	TRBJ2-6	TGTGCCAGCAGTTACTTCCGCTCTGGGGCCAACGTCCTGACTTTC	CASSYFRSGANVLTF
.	TRBV6-5	.	TRBJ1-2	TGTGCCAGCAGCCCCCTGGGCTTCTTAAACTATGGCTACACCTTC	CASSPLGFLNYGYTF
.	TRBV11-3	.	TRBJ1-5	TGTGCCAGCGAAGGGGCGACTGCCGGCGGGCATTTT	CASEGATAGGHF
.	TRBV21-1	once	TRBJ1-1	TGTGCCAGCAGCAAAGCTGGGCGGGCCGGGGGCACTGAAGCTTTCTTT	CASSKAGRAGGTEAFF
TRBD2	TRBV18	.	TRBJ2-1	TGTGCCAGCTCAGAACAGGAGCCGGGACTAGCGGGAGTCTACAATGAGCAGTTCTTC	CASSEQEPGLAGVYNEQFF
TRBD2	TRBV5-1	.	TRBJ2-7	TGCGCCAGCAGCTTTAGGCCGTTAGGGCTAGCGGGAGGTCGCGAGCAGTACTTC	CASSFRPLGLAGGREQYF
TRBD2	TRBV19	.	TRBJ2-1	TGTGCCAGTAGTTCTCGGACTAGATCCCCTCACAATGAGCAGTTCTTC	CASSSRTRSPHNEQFF
.	TRBV5-5	.	TRBJ2-2	TGTGCCAGCAGCTTGTTACACGGCGGTATTTTATCCGGGGAGCTGTTTTTT	CASSLLHGGILSGELFF
TRBD1	TRBV15	.	TRBJ1-2	TGTGCCACCAGCGCAACCGGGACAGGGTTTGGCTACACCTTC	CATSATGTGFGYTF
.	TRBV6-1	.	TRBJ2-3	TGTGCCAGCAGTGAATCTGGGGGGTCCGCGTATACGCAGTATTTT	CASSESGGSAYTQYF
.	TRBV5-4	.	TRBJ1-1	TGTGCCAGCAGCTTGGCAAGGGGTCGAACGGACACTGAAGCTTTCTTT	CASSLARGRTDTEAFF
TRBD1	TRBV7-3	.	TRBJ1-6	TGTGCCAGCAGCTTAGAGGGGACAGGCAATTCACCCCTCCACTTT	CASSLEGTGNSPLHF
TRBD2	TRBV4-1	.	TRBJ2-3	TGCGCCAGCAGCCGCAAGGTTAACATAGTAGCGGGGCCAAGCACAGATACGCAGTATTTT	CASSRKVNIVAGPSTDTQYF
TRBD1	TRBV11-2	.	TRBJ1-2	TGTGCCAGCAGCTCGACAGGGGAATATGGCTACACCTTC	CASSSTGEYGYTF
TRBD2	TRBV4-1	.	TRBJ2-1	TGCGCCAGCAGCCAAGAAGGGGGGTTTCCAGCGGGGGCAAACAATGAGCAGTTCTTC	CASSQEGGFPAGANNEQFF
TRBD2	TRBV19	.	TRBJ2-2	TGTGCCAGTAATATAGCGGGAGGAAACACCGGGGAGCTGTTTTTT	CASNIAGGNTGELFF
TRBD2	TRBV6-5	.	TRBJ2-7	TGTGCCAGCAGTCGGACGGGAGGTGGTCGGGACGAGCAGTACTTC	CASSRTGGGRDEQYF
.	TRBV11-2	few	TRBJ2-7	TGTGCCAGCAGCCTTTGGGACTCCTCCTACGAGCAGTACTTC	CASSLWDSSYEQYF
TRBD2	TRBV4-1	.	TRBJ2-5	TGCGCCAGCAGCCAGACTAGCGGGAGGGTAGAGACCCAGTACTTC	CASSQTSGRVETQYF
.	TRBV28	few	TRBJ2-7	TGTGCCAGCAGTTTATGGTCCGGTAACTACGAGCAGTACTTC	CASSLWSGNYEQYF